The text below deals with one T cell receptor (beta chain). What it binds is unknown. These data are taken from a study of CD8+ T cells in alopecia areata. Study-level information: Patients given treatment had severity scored by the percentage of scalp area affected.

Whole-study results and caveats: Higher clonality was seen in lesional scalp than in normal scalp, especially in alopecia totalis/universalis. Under tofacitinib, fewer expanded CD8+ clones appeared among the top 100 scalp clones. One nonresponder leaves baseline CD8+ expansion's link to response uncertain.

RNA was extracted and reverse transcribed into cDNA as the sequencing template. Only in-frame clones appear in the TCRdb table, and some are missing; sequencing was by immunoSEQ multiplex PCR. The top ten hold over 9.5% of the sample, which has about 190,000 clones, about 60% seen once. The treatment was: oral pan-JAK inhibitor, 5-10 mg twice daily. Germline V gene data show CDR1 as SQVTM and CDR2 as ANQGSEA. CDR3 length equals 13 residues. V trimming: 5 bases; J trimming: 3 bases; junction bases outside the gene matches: 2. The TCR was taken from a human donor with alopecia areata. The chain recombines TRBV29-1 with TRBJ2-2; 8 bases agree with TRBD2. This material consisted of CD8+ T cells sorted from blood, taken at week 24, from a patient treated with tofacitinib. The DNA for the CDR3 is TGCAGCGTTATGCGGGGGGACACCGGGGAGCTGTTTTTT. As protein: CSVMRGDTGELFF.